Shown below are 9 T cell receptor beta chains from a single sample sequenced in a study of CD8+ T cells in alopecia areata. cDNA reverse transcribed from extracted RNA served as the sequencing template. Assay used: immunoSEQ multiplex PCR; TCRdb lists only in-frame clones, some missing. This repertoire shows a few hundred thousand clones, 35% to 40% found once; its top ten account for 0.48%. Regarding treatment: oral pan-JAK inhibitor, 5-10 mg twice daily. This sample comprised CD4+ T cells sorted from blood, obtained between weeks 30 and 35, from a patient treated with tofacitinib. Source of these receptors: a human donor with alopecia areata.

The table lists this clone with a few counts. J is TRBJ2-2 and V is TRBV7-7; possibly TRBD1 for D (5 bases). This CDR3 has 15 residues. Germline V gene data show CDR1 as SSHAT and CDR2 as FNYEAQ (reference sequence). V was pared by 5 bases and J by 0 bases, with 10 bases between. DNA for the CDR3: TGTGCCAGCAGCAAGGACATATCGAACACCGGGGAGCTGTTTTTT. This gives the protein CASSKDISNTGELFF. The entire variable domain, with the rest obtained from reference TRBV7-7 and TRBJ2-2, is as follows: GAGVSQSPRYKVTKRGQDVTLRCDPISSHATLYWYQQALGQGPEFLTYFNYEAQPDKSGLPSDRFSAERPEGSISTLTIQRTEQRDSAMYRCASSKDISNTGELFFGEGSRLTVL.

The chain carries TRBV5-1 and TRBJ2-6; D is uncertain. V lost 4 bases and J lost 1, with 9 bases in between. The germline V gene has CDR1 SGHRS and CDR2 YFSETQ. The CDR3 runs to 15 residues. The DNA of the CDR3 is TGCGCCAGCAGCCTCCAGGAATCTGGGGCCAACGTCCTGACTTTC. Translating gives CASSLQESGANVLTF. Drawing the rest from reference TRBV5-1 and TRBJ2-6, the complete variable domain is KAGVTQTPRYLIKTRGQQVTLSCSPISGHRSVSWYQQTPGQGLQFLFEYFSETQRNKGNFPGRFSGRQFSNSRSEMNVSTLELGDSALYLCASSLQESGANVLTFGAGSRLTVL.

The chain is built from TRBV6-5 and TRBJ1-2; D is uncertain. The germline CDR1 and CDR2 sequences are MNHEY and SVGAGI. V gave up 7 bases and J gave up 2 bases, with 8 bases separating them. The CDR3 is made up of 12 amino acids. The CDR3 loop reads CASKGSNYGYTF. The CDR3, as DNA: TGTGCCAGCAAAGGGAGCAACTATGGCTACACCTTC.

The rearrangement links TRBV9 to TRBJ1-2; tentatively, D is TRBD1 (5 bases). The CDR3 is 14 amino acids. V dropped 3 bases and J dropped 6 bases, with 15 bases sitting between them. Germline V CDR1 and CDR2: SGDLS, YYNGEE. The CDR3 coding sequence is TGTGCCAGCAGCGGGGGTCCGGGGGACGATGGCTACACCTTC. Protein product: CASSGGPGDDGYTF.

The chain is built from TRBV14 and TRBJ1-1; possibly TRBD1 for D (6 bases). Trimming cost V 5 bases and J 1 base, with 11 bases left between them. Germline V gene sequence: CDR1 SGHDN, CDR2 FVKESK. The length of the CDR3 is 14 residues. Written as DNA, the CDR3 is TGTGCCAGCAGCTGGGGGGGACAGAACACTGAAGCTTTCTTT. Translating gives CASSWGGQNTEAFF. Variable domain in full (rest from reference TRBV14 and TRBJ1-1): EAGVTQFPSHSVIEKGQTVTLRCDPISGHDNLYWYRRVMGKEIKFLLHFVKESKQDESGMPNNRFLAERTGGTYSTLKVQPAELEDSGVYFCASSWGGQNTEAFFGQGTRLTVV.

V is TRBV30 and J is TRBJ1-5, with D maybe TRBD1 (5 bases). Trimming left V 2 bases short and J 6 bases short, with 11 bases between. CDR1 is GTSNPN and CDR2 is SVGIG in the germline V gene (reference sequence). CDR3 length: 13 amino acids. CDR3 sequence: CAWSLRGGQPQHF. CDR3 DNA sequence: TGTGCCTGGAGTCTACGGGGGGGTCAGCCCCAGCATTTT.

This chain joins TRBV5-6 and TRBJ2-6; the D is unclear. Germline CDR1 is SGHDT and CDR2 is YYEEEE. The CDR3 contains 12 residues. Trimming removed 5 bases from V and 3 bases from J, with 3 bases in between. The CDR3 DNA is TGTGCCAGCAGGGGTGGGGCCAACGTCCTGACTTTC. Protein: CASRGGANVLTF. The complete variable domain, with remaining parts taken from reference TRBV5-6 and TRBJ2-6, reads DAGVTQSPTHLIKTRGQQVTLRCSPKSGHDTVSWYQQALGQGPQFIFQYYEEEERQRGNFPDRFSGHQFPNYSSELNVNALLLGDSALYLCASRGGANVLTFGAGSRLTVL.

This clone occurred a few times. This chain uses TRBV7-2 with TRBJ1-2, with 7 bases matching TRBD1. J was trimmed by 5 bases and V by 4 bases; bases with no gene match: 4. The germline V gene encodes CDR1 SGHTA and CDR2 FQGNSA. The CDR3 spans 13 residues. The CDR3 bases are TGTGCCAGCAGCTCGGCAGGGGGGTATGGCTACACCTTC. It yields the protein CASSSAGGYGYTF.

The chain links TRBV15 to TRBJ1-2, with 7 nucleotides matching TRBD1. Trimming removed 6 bases from V and 7 bases from J; junction bases left unmatched: 11. Germline CDR1 is LNHNV and CDR2 is YYDKDF (reference sequence). CDR3 size: 14 residues. The CDR3 DNA reads TGTGCCACCAGGGTTGACGACAGGGAATTTGGCTACACCTTC. Translating it yields CATRVDDREFGYTF.